This passage covers 32 T cell receptor beta chains from one sample sequenced in a study of identical twins. Each CDR3 protein gets one entry after TCRdb re-called the 5' RACE reads with MiXCR. The profile covers 450,000 or so distinct CDR3 sequences, with 15% to 20% appearing a single time and 9.5% to 15% taken by the ten largest. The specimen sequenced was naive T cells sorted from blood. The receptors were sampled from a man aged 50 or older in good health.

The J gene is TRBJ1-3, the V gene TRBV5-6, with no clear D. V dropped 0 bases and J dropped 4 bases, with 17 bases sitting between them. CDR3 length: 17 residues. Per germline, CDR1 SGHDT and CDR2 YYEEEE. The CDR3 here is CASSLGPHGIRGNTIYF. Written as DNA, the CDR3 is TGTGCCAGCAGCTTGGGCCCTCACGGGATAAGGGGAAACACCATATATTTT.

The J gene is TRBJ1-1, the V gene TRBV25-1; D unresolved. There are 12 residues in the CDR3. CDR1 and CDR2 from the germline V gene are MGHDK and SYGVNS. Trimming stripped 4 bases from V and 9 bases from J, with 12 bases between. The CDR3 nucleotides are TGTGCCAGCAGTGCCACAGTTCATCAAGCTTTCTTT. This translates into CASSATVHQAFF.

This clonotype was seen only a few times. The chain links TRBV6-1 to TRBJ1-5; TRBD1 matches at 10 bases. The germline V gene has CDR1 MNHNS and CDR2 SASEGT. Trimming removed 9 bases from V and 0 bases from J; junction bases left unmatched: 11. The CDR3 is 17 amino acids. The CDR3 here is CASSTGTGVPSNQPQHF. Here the CDR3 DNA reads TGTGCCAGTTCAACCGGGACAGGGGTTCCTAGCAATCAGCCCCAGCATTTT.

This clonotype has a handful of counts. The chain has TRBV11-1 and TRBJ2-5; D might be TRBD1 (6 bases). V was trimmed by 0 bases and J by 0 bases, leaving 17 bases between them. Germline V CDR1 and CDR2: SGHAT, FQDESV (reference sequence). CDR3 size: 18 residues. The CDR3 DNA sequence: TGTGCCAGCAGCTTAGCCATCCTCCGGGACACTTACCAAGAGACCCAGTACTTC. This encodes CASSLAILRDTYQETQYF.

This clonotype came up many times. The V call is TRBV29-1, the J call TRBJ2-2; D ambiguous. This CDR3 comprises 13 residues. The germline gives CDR1 SQVTM, CDR2 ANQGSEA. V was cut by 2 bases and J by 5 bases, with 9 bases left in between. In nucleotides, the CDR3 is TGCAGCGTTGAACTAGTTGGTACCGGGGAGCTGTTTTTT. Residues: CSVELVGTGELFF.

This clonotype was detected only a few times. The chain links TRBV5-1 to TRBJ2-7, with 7 positions matching TRBD2. This CDR3 has 14 residues. V lost 0 bases to trimming and J lost 4 bases; unmatched junction nucleotides: 4. In germline, CDR1 is SGHRS, CDR2 YFSETQ. As DNA, the CDR3 is TGCGCCAGCAGCTTGGGGAGCGGGATATACGAGCAGTACTTC. Translated: CASSLGSGIYEQYF.

In its sample, this clonotype was seen a few times. The J gene is TRBJ1-5, the V gene TRBV7-3; D gene unclear. With 4 bases removed from V and 0 bases from J, the gap between germline ends came to 4 bases. CDR1 and CDR2 from the germline V gene are SGHTA and FQGTGA. The CDR3 is made up of 13 amino acids. This CDR3 is CASSWISNQPQHF. CDR3 nucleotides: TGTGCCAGCAGCTGGATTAGCAATCAGCCCCAGCATTTT.

The rearrangement links TRBV11-2 to TRBJ2-4; 12 bases are shared with TRBD2. This CDR3 is 17 amino acids long. The trim removed 5 bases at V and 6 bases at J, leaving 11 bases unmatched. CDR1 and CDR2 (germline): SGHAT, FQNNGV. CDR3 loop: CASSLVPSGRAGNIQYF. As DNA, the CDR3 is TGTGCCAGCAGCCTCGTCCCTAGCGGGAGGGCCGGAAACATTCAGTACTTC.

This clonotype showed up many times. The V and J genes are TRBV12-3 or TRBV12-4 and TRBJ2-5, with 14 bases identical to TRBD2. The CDR3 runs 16 residues. V trimming: 4 bases; J trimming: 5 bases; junction bases outside the gene matches: 6. CDR3 protein: CASSSPGLAGVETQYF. The CDR3 DNA reads TGTGCCAGCAGTTCCCCGGGACTAGCGGGGGTGGAGACCCAGTACTTC.

Points on this clonotype: This may stem from a read error, because a much larger clone lies one nucleotide away. The genes are TRBV14 and TRBJ2-7; tentatively, D is TRBD1 (6 bases). V was clipped by 2 bases and J by 6 bases, with 11 bases between them. Germline lookup yields CDR1 SGHDN and CDR2 FVKESK. The CDR3 runs to 13 residues. The CDR3 region is CASSQTTGIEQYF. The DNA of the CDR3 is TGTGCCAGCAGCCAAACGACAGGAATCGAGCAGTACTTC.

This clonotype was observed a handful of times. This chain links TRBV4-1 with TRBJ2-1; 12 positions agree with TRBD2. Trimming cost V 1 base and J 7 bases; bases outside gene matches: 8. The CDR3 spans 17 residues. Germline lookup yields CDR1 MGHRA and CDR2 YSYEKL. CDR3 loop: CASSQVPLAGGPNEQFF. CDR3 DNA sequence: TGCGCCAGCAGCCAAGTACCTCTAGCGGGAGGGCCTAATGAGCAGTTCTTC.

The chain has TRBV29-1 and TRBJ2-3, with a possible D match to TRBD2 (6 bases). CDR1 and CDR2 from the germline V gene are SQVTM and ANQGSEA. The CDR3 sequence is 13 residues long. V was clipped by 7 bases and J by 4 bases, with 15 bases between them. The CDR3 DNA is TGCAGCGCCGGCCCTCCGGGGGCAGATACGCAGTATTTT. Protein product: CSAGPPGADTQYF.

Many counts were recorded for this clonotype. J is TRBJ2-3 and V is TRBV20-1, with 8 bases matching TRBD2. The CDR3 sequence is 16 residues long. Germline V gene lookup returns CDR1 DFQATT and CDR2 SNEGSKA (reference sequence). V lost 3 bases, J lost 2 bases, and 10 bases stayed unmatched. CDR3 in DNA: TGCAGTGCTAGTTGGGAAACGGGAGGGTACACAGATACGCAGTATTTT. Its translation: CSASWETGGYTDTQYF.

This clonotype has a count of ten or more. V usage is TRBV5-1 and J usage is TRBJ2-4; TRBD1 or TRBD2 may be the D gene (5 bases each). This CDR3 spans 14 amino acids. V lost 0 bases, J lost 8 bases, and 12 bases lay in between. CDR1 SGHRS and CDR2 YFSETQ come from the germline V gene. The CDR3 is CASSLAWLGDIQYF. CDR3 coding DNA: TGCGCCAGCAGCTTGGCCTGGCTGGGGGACATTCAGTACTTC.

V and J are TRBV28 and TRBJ2-3; 12 nucleotides match TRBD2. CDR3 length: 15 amino acids. The germline gives CDR1 MDHEN, CDR2 SYDVKM. V shed 4 bases, J shed 4 bases, and the junction held 3 bases outside the gene matches. The DNA for the CDR3 is TGTGCCAGCAGTTCCTCTAGCGGGGGGGCAGATACGCAGTATTTT. It encodes CASSSSSGGADTQYF.

This clonotype was detected ten times or more. The CDR3 sequence: CASSFVAGGSYNEQFF. DNA for the CDR3: TGTGCCAGCAGTTTCGTAGCGGGAGGGTCCTACAATGAGCAGTTCTTC. V and J are TRBV28 and TRBJ2-1; 11 nucleotides agree with TRBD2. Per germline, CDR1 MDHEN and CDR2 SYDVKM. The CDR3 extends over 16 amino acids. V lost 3 bases to trimming and J lost 1 base; unmatched junction nucleotides: 2.

The V and J genes are TRBV20-1 and TRBJ2-1; D may be TRBD1 (6 bases). The CDR3 totals 12 residues. V was clipped by 2 bases and J by 16 bases, with 18 bases between them. Looked up from germline, CDR1 is DFQATT and CDR2 is SNEGSKA (reference sequence). The CDR3 DNA reads TGCAGTGCTAGACACCCGGGACAACAGAACTTCTTC. Its protein is CSARHPGQQNFF.

The J gene is TRBJ2-5, the V gene TRBV6-1; D remains ambiguous. The CDR3 sequence is 14 residues long. Germline V gene sequence: CDR1 MNHNS, CDR2 SASEGT. Trimming took 6 bases from V and 2 from J, leaving 13 bases between them. CDR3 residues: CASRRTLEQETQYF. CDR3 nucleotide sequence: TGTGCCAGCAGGAGAACTCTAGAGCAAGAGACCCAGTACTTC.

This clonotype was observed a single time. The gene calls are TRBV6-1 and TRBJ2-3; D perhaps matches TRBD1 (6 bases). The CDR3 runs 17 residues. CDR1 is MNHNS, CDR2 SASEGT, per germline. The V end lost 4 bases, the J end lost 0 bases, and 17 bases lay between the germline ends. The CDR3 region is CASSAPDSLTSTDTQYF. The CDR3 coding sequence is TGTGCCAGCAGTGCCCCGGACAGCTTAACTAGCACAGATACGCAGTATTTT.

This clonotype was observed many times. The V call is TRBV7-2, the J call TRBJ2-1; the D gene is possibly TRBD2 (5 bases). This CDR3 contains 14 residues. Germline values: CDR1 SGHTA, CDR2 FQGNSA. The ends were cut back, 1 base at V and 6 bases at J, with 10 bases in the middle. CDR3 DNA sequence: TGTGCCAGCAGCTTAGGTCTGGAGGTCAATGAGCAGTTCTTC. This codes for CASSLGLEVNEQFF.

The gene calls are TRBV6-2 or TRBV6-3 and TRBJ2-3; 10 bases fit TRBD2. V was pared by 5 bases and J by 4 bases, with 24 bases of the junction left unmatched. The CDR3 runs 21 residues. Germline CDR1 MNHEY, CDR2 SVGEGT. The CDR3 spells CASSLPKTSGTIWVKPDTQYF. CDR3 DNA sequence: TGTGCCAGCAGTCTCCCAAAAACTAGCGGGACTATCTGGGTCAAGCCAGATACGCAGTATTTT.

At least ten counts were recorded for this clonotype. V is TRBV7-2 and J is TRBJ2-7; 9 bases align to TRBD2. From germline, CDR1 is SGHTA and CDR2 FQGNSA. The CDR3 runs 14 residues. The V and J ends lost 5 bases and 3 bases, in that order; junction bases with no gene match: 5. In nucleotides, the CDR3 is TGTGCCAGCAGCCAAAGCGGGAGGTACTACGAGCAGTACTTC. Its protein is CASSQSGRYYEQYF.

The CDR3: CASSLGRGTLHF. The CDR3 DNA reads as TGTGCCAGCAGCTTGGGAAGGGGGACCCTCCACTTT. The V call is TRBV5-4, the J call TRBJ1-6, with D possibly matching TRBD1 (6 bases). This CDR3 comprises 12 residues. Trimming left V 0 bases short and J 14 bases short, with 9 bases between. Germline CDR1 SGHNT, CDR2 YYREEE (reference sequence).

The chain employs TRBV2 and TRBJ2-3, with D perhaps TRBD2 (5 bases). Trimming shortened V by 7 bases and J by 5 bases, and 22 bases separated the two germline ends. The germline V gene encodes CDR1 SNHLY and CDR2 FYNNEI. The CDR3 is 16 amino acids. DNA of the CDR3: TGTGCCAGCAAAGAGTCAACGCCGGGGATCGGAGATACGCAGTATTTT. It codes for CASKESTPGIGDTQYF.

The chain links TRBV19 to TRBJ2-6; D gene unclear. The ends were cut back, 5 bases at V and 2 bases at J, with 10 bases in the middle. Germline V gives CDR1 LNHDA, CDR2 SQIVND (reference sequence). The CDR3 loop spans 15 amino acids. This CDR3 is CASSFRGAGANVLTF. The CDR3 nucleotides are TGTGCCAGTAGTTTCAGAGGTGCTGGGGCCAACGTCCTGACTTTC.

This clonotype has only a few counts. This sequence joins TRBV6-5 and TRBJ2-6; TRBD1 matches 9 bases. Unmatched junction bases numbered 9, after V lost 2 bases and J lost 4 bases. This CDR3 is built from 18 residues. Germline CDR1 reads MNHEY; CDR2 reads SVGAGI. The CDR3 loop is CASSYHGTGLAGANVLTF. In DNA form, the CDR3 reads TGTGCCAGCAGTTACCACGGGACAGGGCTTGCAGGGGCCAACGTCCTGACTTTC.

The chain couples TRBV20-1 to TRBJ1-4, with 9 bases fitting TRBD1. The CDR3 runs 14 residues. J was trimmed by 5 bases and V by 5 bases; bases with no gene match: 6. Germline CDR1 is DFQATT and CDR2 is SNEGSKA (reference sequence). DNA for the CDR3: TGCAGTGCTGGGGGACAGGGACTGAATGAAAAACTGTTTTTT. Residues: CSAGGQGLNEKLFF.

This chain links TRBV13 with TRBJ2-7; D ambiguous. Germline CDR1 reads PRHDT; CDR2 reads FYEKMQ (reference sequence). Trimming pared 1 base from V and 7 bases from J, leaving 14 bases between. CDR3 length: 14 residues. The CDR3 is CASSLEVWSKEQYF. CDR3 bases: TGTGCCAGCAGCTTAGAAGTATGGTCGAAGGAGCAGTACTTC.

In this sample, this clonotype turned up a few times. The chain carries TRBV4-3 and TRBJ2-5; 11 bases map to TRBD2. The CDR3 spans 17 residues. After removal of 3 bases from V and 5 bases from J, the junction contained 11 bases not matched to a gene. Germline CDR1 reads LGHNA; CDR2 reads YSLEER. The CDR3 sequence: CASSQELAGVIGETQYF. The CDR3 bases are TGCGCCAGCAGCCAGGAACTAGCGGGAGTAATAGGGGAGACCCAGTACTTC.

This clonotype was counted at least ten times. The chain has TRBV29-1 and TRBJ2-5; 11 bases are a match to TRBD1. Per germline, CDR1 SQVTM and CDR2 ANQGSEA. This CDR3 comprises 15 residues. The V and J ends lost 7 bases and 5 bases, in that order; junction bases with no gene match: 12. The CDR3 reads CSAGLGTGGQETQYF. CDR3 nucleotides: TGCAGCGCCGGACTAGGGACAGGGGGTCAGGAGACCCAGTACTTC.

The table lists this clonotype with many counts. The chain couples TRBV28 to TRBJ2-1; D gene uncertain. The length of the CDR3 is 15 residues. V gave up 7 bases and J gave up 0 bases, with 13 bases separating them. Germline V gene lookup returns CDR1 MDHEN and CDR2 SYDVKM. The CDR3 nucleotides are TGTGCCAGCAACTTCAGGTCGCCCTCCTACAATGAGCAGTTCTTC. It is translated as CASNFRSPSYNEQFF.

The chain recombines TRBV7-2 with TRBJ2-7, with D possibly TRBD1 on 6 matching bases. Deletions cut 5 bases from V and 2 bases from J, with 13 bases between. The CDR3 spans 14 residues. Germline CDR1 and CDR2: SGHTA and FQGNSA. CDR3 loop: CASSKGDTPYEQYF. CDR3 DNA sequence: TGTGCCAGCAGCAAAGGGGACACCCCCTACGAGCAGTACTTC.